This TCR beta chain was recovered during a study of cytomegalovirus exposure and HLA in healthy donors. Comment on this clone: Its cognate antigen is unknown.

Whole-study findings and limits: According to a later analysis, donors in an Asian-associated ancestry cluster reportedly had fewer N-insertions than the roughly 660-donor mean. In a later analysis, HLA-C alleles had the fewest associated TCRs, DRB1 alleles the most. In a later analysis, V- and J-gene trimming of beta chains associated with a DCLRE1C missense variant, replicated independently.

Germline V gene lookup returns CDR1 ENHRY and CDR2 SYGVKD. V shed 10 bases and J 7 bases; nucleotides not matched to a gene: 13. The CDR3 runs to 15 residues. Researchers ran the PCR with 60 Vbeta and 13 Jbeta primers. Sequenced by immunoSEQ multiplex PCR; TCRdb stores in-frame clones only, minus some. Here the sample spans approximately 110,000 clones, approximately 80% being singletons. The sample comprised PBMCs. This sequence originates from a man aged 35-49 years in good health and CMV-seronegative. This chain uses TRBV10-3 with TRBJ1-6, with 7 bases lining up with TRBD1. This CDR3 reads CATYNPGGLNSPLHF. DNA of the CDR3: TGTGCCACCTATAACCCAGGGGGTTTGAATTCACCCCTCCACTTT.